The entry below describes one TCR beta chain. The antigen remains unidentified. The CDR3 is made up of 12 amino acids. V dropped 4 bases and J dropped 7; count of bases not matched to a gene: 3. Germline-derived CDR1 and CDR2 are MNHNS and SASEGT. The data were obtained in a study of T-cell reconstitution after alpha-beta-depleted transplantation in children. Study results and limitations: As was reported, about two months after transplant, alpha-beta T cells came from several hundred expanded graft clones.

Unique molecular identifiers tagged the TCRbeta library. TCRdb ran MiXCR on the PCR reads and lists one entry per CDR3 protein. In the table there are tens of thousands of distinct CDR3 sequences, around a sixth of which are singletons. The material was PBMCs, mostly from graft donor cells, obtained 360 days after TCRalphabeta/CD19-depleted stem cell transplant. The chain is built from TRBV6-1 and TRBJ2-7; 8 bases are a match to TRBD1. The TCR originated in a male patient under 10 years old who had a stem cell transplant for acute lymphoblastic leukemia, so the T cells may come from the graft donor. The CDR3 nucleotides are TGTGCCAGCAGTGGACAGGGGTGGGAGCAGTACTTC. Translating gives CASSGQGWEQYF.